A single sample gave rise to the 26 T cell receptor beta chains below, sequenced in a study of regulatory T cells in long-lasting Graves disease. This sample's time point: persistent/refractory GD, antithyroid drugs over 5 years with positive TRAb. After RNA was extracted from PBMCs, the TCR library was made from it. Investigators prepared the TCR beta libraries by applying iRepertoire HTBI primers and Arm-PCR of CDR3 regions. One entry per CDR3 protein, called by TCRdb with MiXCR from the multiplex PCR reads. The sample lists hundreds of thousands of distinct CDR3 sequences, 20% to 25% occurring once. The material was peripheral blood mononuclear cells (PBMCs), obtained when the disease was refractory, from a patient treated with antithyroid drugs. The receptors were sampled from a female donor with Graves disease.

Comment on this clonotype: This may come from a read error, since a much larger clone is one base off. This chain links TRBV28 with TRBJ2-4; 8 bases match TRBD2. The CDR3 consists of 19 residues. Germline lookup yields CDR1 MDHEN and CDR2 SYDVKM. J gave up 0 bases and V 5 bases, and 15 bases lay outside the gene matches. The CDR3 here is CASSPPRTSRGVAKNIQYF. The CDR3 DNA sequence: TGTGCCAGCAGTCCACCCCGGACTAGCAGGGGAGTAGCCAAAAACATTCAGTACTTC.

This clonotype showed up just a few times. CDR3 amino acids: CSVAGPSSQYF. CDR3 bases: TGCAGCGTTGCGGGACCGTCCTCCCAGTACTTC. The J gene is TRBJ2-5, the V gene TRBV29-1; either TRBD1 or TRBD2 may supply D (5 bases each). Trimming removed 4 bases at V and 9 bases at J, with 12 bases between. This CDR3 has 11 amino acids. In germline, CDR1 is SQVTM, CDR2 ANQGSEA.

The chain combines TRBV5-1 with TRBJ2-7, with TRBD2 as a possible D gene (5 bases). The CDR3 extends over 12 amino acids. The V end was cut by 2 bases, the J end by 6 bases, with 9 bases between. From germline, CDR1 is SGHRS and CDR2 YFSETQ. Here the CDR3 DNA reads TGCGCCAGCAGCTTCGAGGGAACCGAGCAGTACTTC. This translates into CASSFEGTEQYF.

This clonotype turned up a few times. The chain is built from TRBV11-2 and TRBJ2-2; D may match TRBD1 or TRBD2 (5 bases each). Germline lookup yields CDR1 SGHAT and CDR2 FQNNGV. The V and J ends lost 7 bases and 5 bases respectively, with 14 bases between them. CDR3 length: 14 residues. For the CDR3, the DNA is TGTGCCAGCAATACACCGGGACCTACCGGGGAGCTGTTTTTT. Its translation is CASNTPGPTGELFF.

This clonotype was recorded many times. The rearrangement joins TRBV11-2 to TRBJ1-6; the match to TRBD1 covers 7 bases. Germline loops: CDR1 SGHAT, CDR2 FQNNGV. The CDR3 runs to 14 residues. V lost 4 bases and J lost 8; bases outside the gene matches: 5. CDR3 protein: CASSYSTGHSPLHF. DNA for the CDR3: TGTGCCAGCAGCTACTCGACAGGGCATTCACCCCTCCACTTT.

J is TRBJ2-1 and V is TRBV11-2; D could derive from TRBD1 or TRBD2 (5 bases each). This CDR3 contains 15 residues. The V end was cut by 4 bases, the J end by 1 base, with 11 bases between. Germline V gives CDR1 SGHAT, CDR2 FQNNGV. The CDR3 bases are TGTGCCAGCAGCTCGACGGGACGGTCCTACAATGAGCAGTTCTTC. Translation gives CASSSTGRSYNEQFF.

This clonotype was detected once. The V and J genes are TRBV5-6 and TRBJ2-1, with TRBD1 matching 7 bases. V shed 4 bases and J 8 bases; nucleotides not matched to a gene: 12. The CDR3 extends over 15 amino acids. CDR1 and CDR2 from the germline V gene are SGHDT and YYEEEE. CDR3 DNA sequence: TGTGCCAGCAGCGGGACATATCAAGGGGGCGATGAGCAGTTCTTC. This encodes CASSGTYQGGDEQFF.

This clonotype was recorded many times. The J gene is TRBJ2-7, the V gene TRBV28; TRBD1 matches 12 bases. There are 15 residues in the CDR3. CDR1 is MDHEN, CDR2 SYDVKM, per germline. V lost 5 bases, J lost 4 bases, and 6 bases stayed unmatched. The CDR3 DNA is TGTGCCAGCAGTACGCCGGGACAGGGGGCTTACGAGCAGTACTTC. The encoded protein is CASSTPGQGAYEQYF.

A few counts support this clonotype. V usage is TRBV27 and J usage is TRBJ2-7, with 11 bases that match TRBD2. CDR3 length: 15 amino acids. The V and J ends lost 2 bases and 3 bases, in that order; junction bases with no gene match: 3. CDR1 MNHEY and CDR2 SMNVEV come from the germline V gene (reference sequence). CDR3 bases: TGTGCCAGCAGTTTAACTAGCGGGAGTGTCTACGAGCAGTACTTC. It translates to CASSLTSGSVYEQYF.

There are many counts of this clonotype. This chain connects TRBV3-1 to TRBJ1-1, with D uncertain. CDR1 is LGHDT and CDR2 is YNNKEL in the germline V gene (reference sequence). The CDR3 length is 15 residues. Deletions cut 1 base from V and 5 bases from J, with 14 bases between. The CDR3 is CASSQGPLGWTEAFF. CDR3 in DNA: TGTGCCAGCAGCCAAGGTCCCCTAGGCTGGACTGAAGCTTTCTTT. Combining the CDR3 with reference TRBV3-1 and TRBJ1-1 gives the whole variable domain DTAVSQTPKYLVTQMGNDKSIKCEQNLGHDTMYWYKQDSKKFLKIMFSYNNKELIINETVPNRFSPKSPDKAHLNLHINSLELGDSAVYFCASSQGPLGWTEAFFGQGTRLTVV.

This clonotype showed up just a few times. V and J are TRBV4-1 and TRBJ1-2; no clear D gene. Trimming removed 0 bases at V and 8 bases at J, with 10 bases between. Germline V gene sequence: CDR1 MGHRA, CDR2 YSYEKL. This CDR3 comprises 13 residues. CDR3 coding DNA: TGCGCCAGCAGCCAAGAATCGCCGGGCGGCTACACCTTC. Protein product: CASSQESPGGYTF.

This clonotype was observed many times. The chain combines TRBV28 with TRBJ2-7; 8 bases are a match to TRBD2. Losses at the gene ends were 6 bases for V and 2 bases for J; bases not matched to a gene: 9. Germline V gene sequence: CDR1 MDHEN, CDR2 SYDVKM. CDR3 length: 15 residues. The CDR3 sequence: CASRDIAGFAYEQYF. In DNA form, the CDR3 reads TGTGCCAGCAGGGATATAGCGGGATTCGCCTACGAGCAGTACTTC.

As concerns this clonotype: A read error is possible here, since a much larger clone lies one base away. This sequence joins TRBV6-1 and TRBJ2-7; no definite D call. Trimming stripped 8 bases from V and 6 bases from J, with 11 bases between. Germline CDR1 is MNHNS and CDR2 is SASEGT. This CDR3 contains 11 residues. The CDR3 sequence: CASVRPPEQYF. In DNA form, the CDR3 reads TGTGCCAGCGTCCGACCCCCCGAGCAGTACTTC.

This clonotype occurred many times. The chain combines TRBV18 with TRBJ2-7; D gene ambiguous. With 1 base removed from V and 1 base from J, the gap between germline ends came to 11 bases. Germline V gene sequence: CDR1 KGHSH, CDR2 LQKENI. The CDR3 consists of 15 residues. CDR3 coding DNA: TGTGCCAGCTCACCACAGTCTCTGTCATCCTACGAGCAGTACTTC. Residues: CASSPQSLSSYEQYF.

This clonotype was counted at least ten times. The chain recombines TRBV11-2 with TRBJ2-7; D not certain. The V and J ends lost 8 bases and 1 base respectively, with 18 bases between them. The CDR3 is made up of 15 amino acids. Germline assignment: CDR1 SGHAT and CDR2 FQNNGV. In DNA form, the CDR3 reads TGTGCCAGCGGAACTGTCCACTTAGGATCCTACGAGCAGTACTTC. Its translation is CASGTVHLGSYEQYF. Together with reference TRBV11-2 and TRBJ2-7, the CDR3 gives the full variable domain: EAGVAQSPRYKIIEKRQSVAFWCNPISGHATLYWYQQILGQGPKLLIQFQNNGVVDDSQLPKDRFSAERLKGVDSTLKIQPAKLEDSAVYLCASGTVHLGSYEQYFGPGTRLTVT.

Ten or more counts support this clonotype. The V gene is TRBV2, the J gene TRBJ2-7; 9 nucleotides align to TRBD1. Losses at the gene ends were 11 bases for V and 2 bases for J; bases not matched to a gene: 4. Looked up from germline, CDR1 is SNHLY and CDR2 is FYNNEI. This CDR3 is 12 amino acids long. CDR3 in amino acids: CAGDRATYEQYF. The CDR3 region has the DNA TGTGCCGGGGACAGGGCTACCTACGAGCAGTACTTC.

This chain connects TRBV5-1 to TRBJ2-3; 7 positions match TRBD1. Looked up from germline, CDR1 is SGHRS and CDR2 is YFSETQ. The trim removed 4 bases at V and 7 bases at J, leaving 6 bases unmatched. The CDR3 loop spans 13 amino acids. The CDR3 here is CASSPGTANTQYF. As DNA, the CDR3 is TGCGCCAGCAGCCCGGGGACAGCGAATACGCAGTATTTT.

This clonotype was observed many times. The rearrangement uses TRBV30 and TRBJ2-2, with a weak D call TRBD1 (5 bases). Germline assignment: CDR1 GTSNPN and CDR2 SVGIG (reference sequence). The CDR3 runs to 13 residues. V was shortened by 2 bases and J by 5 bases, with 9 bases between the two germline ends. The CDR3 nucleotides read TGTGCCTGGAGTACCGACAGAACCGGGGAGCTGTTTTTT. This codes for CAWSTDRTGELFF.

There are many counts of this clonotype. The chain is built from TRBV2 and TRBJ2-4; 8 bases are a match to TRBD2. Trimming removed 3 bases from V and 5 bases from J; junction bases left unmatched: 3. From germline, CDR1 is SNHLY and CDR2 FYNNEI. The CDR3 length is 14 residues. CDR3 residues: CASSDSSGQNIQYF. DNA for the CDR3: TGTGCCAGCAGTGATTCTAGCGGGCAAAACATTCAGTACTTC. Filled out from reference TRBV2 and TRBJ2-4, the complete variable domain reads EPEVTQTPSHQVTQMGQEVILRCVPISNHLYFYWYRQILGQKVEFLVSFYNNEISEKSEIFDDQFSVERPDGSNFTLKIRSTKLEDSAMYFCASSDSSGQNIQYFGAGTRLSVL.

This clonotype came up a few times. The CDR3 DNA follows: TGTGCCACCAGTGATTTTCATGGGGGAACCCAGCATTTT. It translates to CATSDFHGGTQHF. The V and J genes are TRBV24-1 and TRBJ1-5; perhaps TRBD1 as D (5 bases). In germline, CDR1 is KGHDR, CDR2 SFDVKD. V lost 1 base to trimming and J lost 11 bases, with 11 bases between them. This CDR3 is built from 13 residues.

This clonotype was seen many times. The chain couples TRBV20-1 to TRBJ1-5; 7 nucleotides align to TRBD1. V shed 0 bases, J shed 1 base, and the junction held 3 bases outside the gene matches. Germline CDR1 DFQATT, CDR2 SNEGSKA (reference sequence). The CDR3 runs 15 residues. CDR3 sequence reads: CSAREAGGSNQPQHF. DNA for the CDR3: TGCAGTGCTAGAGAGGCAGGGGGGAGCAATCAGCCCCAGCATTTT.

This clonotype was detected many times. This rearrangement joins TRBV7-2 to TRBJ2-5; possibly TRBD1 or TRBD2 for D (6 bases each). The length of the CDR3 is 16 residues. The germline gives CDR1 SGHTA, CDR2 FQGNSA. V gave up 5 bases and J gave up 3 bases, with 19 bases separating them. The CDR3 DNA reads TGTGCCAGCAGCCCGAACCAGGGGACTGGTAAAGAGACCCAGTACTTC. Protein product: CASSPNQGTGKETQYF.

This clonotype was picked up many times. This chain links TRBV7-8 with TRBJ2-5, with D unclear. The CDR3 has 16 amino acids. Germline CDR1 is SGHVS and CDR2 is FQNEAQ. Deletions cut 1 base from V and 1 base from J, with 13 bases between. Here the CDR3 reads CASSLEIPALQETQYF. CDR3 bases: TGTGCCAGCAGCTTAGAGATCCCCGCACTCCAAGAGACCCAGTACTTC.

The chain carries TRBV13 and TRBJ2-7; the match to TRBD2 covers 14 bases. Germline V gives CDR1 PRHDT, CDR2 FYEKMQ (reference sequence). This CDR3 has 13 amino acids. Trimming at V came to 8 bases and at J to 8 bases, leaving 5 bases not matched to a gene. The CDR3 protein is CASSGLAGAKQYF. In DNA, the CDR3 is TGTGCCAGCTCGGGACTAGCGGGAGCAAAGCAGTACTTC.

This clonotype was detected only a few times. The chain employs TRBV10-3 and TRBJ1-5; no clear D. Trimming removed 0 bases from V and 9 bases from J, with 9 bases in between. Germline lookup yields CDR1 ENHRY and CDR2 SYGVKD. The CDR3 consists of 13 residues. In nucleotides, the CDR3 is TGTGCCATCAGTGAGTCGGGTATTTGGCCCCAGCATTTT. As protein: CAISESGIWPQHF.

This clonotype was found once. CDR3 DNA sequence: TGTGCCAGCACCGCCGGGTCCTCGTACGAGCAGTTCTTC. Translation: CASTAGSSYEQFF. The chain joins TRBV7-2 to TRBJ2-1, with no clear D. V was pared by 7 bases and J by 10 bases, with 17 bases between. The length of the CDR3 is 13 residues. Germline V gene data show CDR1 as SGHTA and CDR2 as FQGNSA.